This T cell receptor (beta chain) was observed in a study of technical replicates of blood from a few donors. Profiling relied on immunoSEQ multiplex PCR, and the TCRdb table lists in-frame clones only, not all of them. Found here are over 65,000 clones, roughly 96% of them singletons; the top ten hold 0.2% to 0.25%. Trimming took 4 bases from V and 10 from J; bases not matched to a gene: 16. Germline CDR1 reads WNHNN; CDR2 reads SYGVQD (reference sequence). The CDR3 sequence is 17 residues long. The chain joins TRBV10-1 to TRBJ2-1; 10 bases fit TRBD2. This clonotype was obtained from a human donor in good health. Source material: T cells isolated from PBMCs. CDR3 DNA sequence: TGCGCCAGCAGTGCGCACTTAGCGGGAGGCCGCACATGGGAGCAGTTCTTC. It translates to CASSAHLAGGRTWEQFF.